Reported below is one TCR beta chain. Profiled with immunoSEQ multiplex PCR; TCRdb holds only in-frame clones, not every one. Of 150,000 to 200,000 clones in the sample, over 75% were seen once. The V and J ends lost 3 bases and 6 bases respectively, with 12 bases between them. CDR1 is MNHEY and CDR2 is SMNVEV in the germline V gene (reference sequence). The CDR3 has 14 residues. The sample belongs to a study of blood T cell repertoires in COVID-19. The V and J genes are TRBV27 and TRBJ2-1, with D possibly matching TRBD1 (6 bases). The specimen was peripheral blood. This TCR was sampled from a man aged 50 to 59 with acute or convalescent COVID-19. The CDR3 here is CASSFYRAGNEQFF. The CDR3 DNA sequence: TGTGCCAGCAGTTTTTACAGGGCCGGCAATGAGCAGTTCTTC.